Below, 13 T cell receptor beta chains from the same sample are listed, as sequenced in a study of blood T cells in healthy people across ages. Through a sample-barcoded 5' primer and a J-beta primer mix, a second PCR was run for roughly 6 to 12 cycles. TCRdb reprocessed the 5' RACE reads via MiXCR and lists one record per CDR3 protein. The sample holds around 1.5 million distinct CDR3 sequences, 30% to 35% seen once. The source material was blood. These receptors originate from a woman aged 25-40 years in good health.

This chain connects TRBV18 to TRBJ2-3; 10 bases map to TRBD2. Trimming at V came to 4 bases and at J to 0 bases, leaving 19 bases not matched to a gene. Looked up from germline, CDR1 is KGHSH and CDR2 is LQKENI. The CDR3 has 21 residues. The CDR3 bases are TGTGCCAGCTCACACTCACCGCAGCTAGCGGGAGACAGTGCTAGCACAGATACGCAGTATTTT. As protein: CASSHSPQLAGDSASTDTQYF.

This clonotype was detected many times. This chain connects TRBV20-1 to TRBJ2-7; 11 bases match TRBD1. This CDR3 spans 15 amino acids. Germline CDR1 reads DFQATT; CDR2 reads SNEGSKA (reference sequence). The V gene end was trimmed by 1 base and the J gene end by 2 bases; junction bases not matched to a gene: 4. The CDR3 reads CSARAPGQGAYEQYF. Here the CDR3 DNA reads TGCAGTGCTAGAGCCCCGGGACAGGGGGCCTACGAGCAGTACTTC.

The gene calls are TRBV30 and TRBJ1-1; no clear D gene. The CDR3 has 13 residues. From germline, CDR1 is GTSNPN and CDR2 SVGIG (reference sequence). V gave up 3 bases and J gave up 0 bases, with 8 bases separating them. CDR3: CAWSARVNTEAFF. CDR3 DNA: TGTGCCTGGAGCGCAAGGGTGAACACTGAAGCTTTCTTT.

This clonotype was counted a few times. V usage is TRBV29-1 and J usage is TRBJ2-1, with 8 positions matching TRBD2. With 5 bases clipped from V and 1 base from J, the junction kept 19 bases outside the gene matches. Germline lookup yields CDR1 SQVTM and CDR2 ANQGSEA. The CDR3 totals 19 residues. Written as DNA, the CDR3 is TGCAGCGTTCGTGACCCGGGGGGGCCGTTTGAAAGGTCCTACAATGAGCAGTTCTTC. Protein sequence: CSVRDPGGPFERSYNEQFF.

This clonotype has only a few counts. J is TRBJ2-1 and V is TRBV30; 15 bases line up with TRBD2. J lost 3 bases, V lost 0 bases, and 6 bases had no gene match. Looked up from germline, CDR1 is GTSNPN and CDR2 is SVGIG (reference sequence). The CDR3 extends over 18 amino acids. As DNA, the CDR3 is TGTGCCTGGAGTGTACTCCGGACTAGCGGGGGGGTCTACAATGAGCAGTTCTTC. Translated: CAWSVLRTSGGVYNEQFF.

J is TRBJ1-1 and V is TRBV5-1; 7 nucleotides match TRBD1. The CDR3 has 14 residues. Germline V gives CDR1 SGHRS, CDR2 YFSETQ. J was trimmed by 4 bases and V by 2 bases; bases with no gene match: 5. CDR3 bases: TGCGCCAGCAGCTTTATAGGGGGCGGCACTGAAGCTTTCTTT. As protein: CASSFIGGGTEAFF.

This clonotype has a handful of counts. The J gene is TRBJ2-1, the V gene TRBV2, with no clear D. V lost 3 bases to trimming and J lost 12 bases, with 9 bases between them. The CDR3 contains 11 residues. Germline lookup yields CDR1 SNHLY and CDR2 FYNNEI. The CDR3 DNA sequence: TGTGCCAGCAGTGATGCGGCCGGGCAGTTCTTC. Translation gives CASSDAAGQFF.

With respect to this clonotype: This clone may be a read error of a much larger clone one base away. The chain employs TRBV12-3 or TRBV12-4 and TRBJ1-2; the match to TRBD1 covers 9 bases. The length of the CDR3 is 14 residues. The CDR3 spells CASSETGGLYGNTF. In DNA form, the CDR3 reads TGTGCCAGCAGTGAGACAGGGGGGCTCTATGGCAACACCTTC.

The table lists this clonotype with a few counts. The chain carries TRBV10-3 and TRBJ1-1; 8 bases map to TRBD1. The germline V gene encodes CDR1 ENHRY and CDR2 SYGVKD. This CDR3 has 14 residues. V was pared by 4 bases and J by 1 base, with 2 bases of the junction left unmatched. CDR3 loop: CAISGDRRNTEAFF. DNA of the CDR3: TGTGCCATCAGTGGGGACAGGCGGAACACTGAAGCTTTCTTT.

This clonotype was seen more than once but under ten times. The V call is TRBV7-2, the J call TRBJ2-3; 11 nucleotides match TRBD2. The CDR3 is made up of 16 amino acids. Trimming took 6 bases from V and 5 from J; bases not matched to a gene: 10. Per germline, CDR1 SGHTA and CDR2 FQGNSA. The CDR3 protein is CASRPVAGGQRDTQYF. The CDR3 DNA reads TGTGCCAGCAGGCCCGTAGCGGGGGGGCAGAGAGATACGCAGTATTTT.

The chain uses TRBV18 and TRBJ2-5; 11 bases match TRBD2. V trimming: 6 bases; J trimming: 2 bases; junction bases outside the gene matches: 11. Germline loops: CDR1 KGHSH, CDR2 LQKENI. The CDR3 runs 17 residues. CDR3 loop: CASSVVRTSGSQETQYF. As DNA, the CDR3 is TGTGCCAGCTCCGTAGTCCGAACTAGCGGGAGTCAAGAGACCCAGTACTTC.

This clonotype was recorded many times. One end of the junction does not line up with germline, which may come from a read error. The chain is built from TRBV9 and TRBJ2-7; D perhaps matches TRBD2 (5 bases). The CDR3 runs to 12 residues. The germline gives CDR1 SGDLS, CDR2 YYNGEE. The CDR3 bases are TGCGCCAGCAGCGGTGGTTCCTACGAGCAGTACTTC. This encodes CASSGGSYEQYF.

A note on this clonotype: One end of the junction does not line up with germline, which may come from a read error. The chain combines TRBV29-1 with TRBJ2-5; possibly TRBD1 for D (6 bases). The CDR3 loop spans 12 amino acids. Germline CDR1 reads SQVTM; CDR2 reads ANQGSEA. This chain's CDR3 is CSVQGFQEIQYF. The CDR3 coding sequence is TGCAGCGTACAGGGTTTTCAAGAGATCCAGTACTTC.